Shown below are 20 T cell receptor beta chains from a single sample sequenced in a study of cytomegalovirus exposure and HLA in healthy donors. PCR employed 60 Vbeta and 13 Jbeta primers. Sequencing used immunoSEQ multiplex PCR; TCRdb keeps in-frame clones, though not all of them. The data hold 180,000 or so clones, with roughly 60% observed a single time. Material for sequencing was PBMCs. The receptors come from a man aged 35-49 years in good health and CMV-seronegative.

The V call is TRBV27, the J call TRBJ2-3; D gene unclear. The V gene's germline CDR1 is MNHEY and CDR2 SMNVEV (reference sequence). This CDR3 is built from 15 residues. V was shortened by 1 base and J by 1 base, with 9 bases between the two germline ends. The CDR3: CASSLFLVGTDTQYF. Here the CDR3 DNA reads TGTGCCAGCAGTTTATTTCTAGTCGGCACAGATACGCAGTATTTT.

The V call is TRBV2, the J call TRBJ2-5, with TRBD1 as a possible D gene (8 bases). The J call may be mistaken, given a closer DNA end match to TRBJ2-7. CDR1 and CDR2 (germline): SNHLY, FYNNEI. The CDR3 sequence is 14 residues long. Here the CDR3 DNA reads TGTGCCAGCAGGGGGTACAGGGGGGGCTACGAGCAGTACTTC. Translated, it gives CASRGYRGGYEQYF.

The gene calls are TRBV5-1 and TRBJ2-1; 7 bases align to TRBD2. V lost 4 bases, J lost 6 bases, and 10 bases stayed unmatched. The germline gives CDR1 SGHRS, CDR2 YFSETQ. The CDR3 has 15 residues. The CDR3 loop reads CASSRPSGVSNEQFF. For the CDR3, the DNA is TGCGCCAGCAGCCGCCCTAGCGGTGTTTCCAATGAGCAGTTCTTC.

This clone was seen more than once but under ten times. CDR3 sequence reads: CASSIGASNEQFF. The CDR3 nucleotides read TGTGCCAGTAGTATCGGAGCGTCGAATGAGCAGTTCTTC. The V call is TRBV19, the J call TRBJ2-1; D not certain. This CDR3 region has 13 residues. V was cut by 3 bases and J by 7 bases, with 10 bases left in between. Germline CDR1 is LNHDA and CDR2 is SQIVND (reference sequence).

The V gene is TRBV7-6, the J gene TRBJ1-1; D remains ambiguous. This CDR3 has 15 residues. V was cut by 5 bases and J by 3 bases, with 16 bases left in between. CDR1 is SGHVS, CDR2 FNYEAQ, per germline. Written as DNA, the CDR3 is TGTGCCAGCAGCACCAGCGGGCGGCACGACACTGAAGCTTTCTTT. Translating it yields CASSTSGRHDTEAFF. Using reference TRBV7-6 and TRBJ1-1 for the parts outside the CDR3, the full variable domain is GAGVSQSPRYKVTKRGQDVALRCDPISGHVSLYWYRQALGQGPEFLTYFNYEAQQDKSGLPNDRFSAERPEGSISTLTIQRTEQRDSAMYRCASSTSGRHDTEAFFGQGTRLTVV.

This clone turned up a few times. The CDR3 loop is CASSTGQRYGYTF. The CDR3 nucleotides are TGTGCCAGCAGTACGGGACAGCGTTATGGCTACACCTTC. The rearrangement links TRBV2 to TRBJ1-2; 7 bases match TRBD1. This CDR3 has 13 amino acids. CDR1 is SNHLY, CDR2 FYNNEI, per germline. With 5 bases clipped from V and 5 bases from J, the junction kept 5 bases outside the gene matches.

Comment on this clone: The junction shows a germline mismatch at one end, possibly a read error. The V gene is TRBV7-9, the J gene TRBJ2-7; 7 positions match TRBD1. CDR3 length equals 11 residues. Germline-derived CDR1 and CDR2 are SEHNR and FQNEAQ (reference sequence). The CDR3 sequence: CSSSDRDEQYF. The CDR3 bases are TGTTCCAGCAGTGACAGGGACGAGCAGTACTTC.

A few counts support this clone. The gene calls are TRBV6-5 and TRBJ1-4; no definite D call. V was shortened by 2 bases and J by 7 bases, with 11 bases between the two germline ends. From germline, CDR1 is MNHEY and CDR2 SVGAGI. CDR3 size: 14 residues. This CDR3 reads CASSYLGVVEKLFF. CDR3 DNA sequence: TGTGCCAGCAGTTACCTGGGAGTGGTTGAAAAACTGTTTTTT.

The rearrangement links TRBV2 to TRBJ1-2; the D is unclear. There are 13 residues in the CDR3. Germline values: CDR1 SNHLY, CDR2 FYNNEI. V was clipped by 4 bases and J by 2 bases, with 8 bases between them. The DNA of the CDR3 is TGTGCCAGCAGTGTTGGAGTAAACTATGGCTACACCTTC. Translation gives CASSVGVNYGYTF.

The chain employs TRBV11-3 and TRBJ2-5; 9 positions match TRBD2. Germline V gene sequence: CDR1 SGHNT, CDR2 YENEEA. The CDR3 totals 16 residues. Trimming at V came to 5 bases and at J to 2 bases, leaving 9 bases not matched to a gene. CDR3 in amino acids: CASSRSVSGGQETQYF. The DNA for the CDR3 is TGTGCCAGCAGCCGCTCCGTGAGCGGGGGGCAAGAGACCCAGTACTTC.

The rearrangement joins TRBV29-1 to TRBJ1-2; D unresolved. The CDR3 length is 13 residues. Germline CDR1 SQVTM, CDR2 ANQGSEA. The V and J ends lost 4 bases and 0 bases respectively, with 9 bases between them. CDR3 sequence: CSVGGTTNYGYTF. CDR3 in DNA: TGCAGCGTTGGTGGCACAACTAACTATGGCTACACCTTC.

The chain links TRBV6-5 to TRBJ2-7, with 9 nucleotides matching TRBD2. This CDR3 spans 15 amino acids. Germline trimming cut 8 bases from V and 5 bases from J; bases unmatched to any gene: 13. The germline gives CDR1 MNHEY, CDR2 SVGAGI. The CDR3 DNA reads TGTGCCAGCGCCCGATTGGGAAGCGGGAGGAACGAGCAGTACTTC. This encodes CASARLGSGRNEQYF.

This clone was observed a handful of times. The sample carries other DNA sequences with the same CDR3. The chain couples TRBV7-2 to TRBJ2-7; weak D call: TRBD2 (6 bases). Germline assignment: CDR1 SGHTA and CDR2 FQGNSA. CDR3 length equals 15 residues. V was clipped by 1 base and J by 1 base, with 11 bases between them. This chain's CDR3 is CASSLVGGESYEQYF. CDR3 sequence (DNA): TGTGCCAGCAGCTTAGTTGGAGGGGAGTCCTACGAGCAGTACTTC.

J is TRBJ2-6 and V is TRBV4-1, with D perhaps TRBD1 (6 bases). The V and J ends lost 0 bases and 4 bases respectively, with 25 bases between them. Germline lookup yields CDR1 MGHRA and CDR2 YSYEKL. The CDR3 totals 21 residues. CDR3 sequence reads: CASSQENVVRGNSAGANVLTF. Here the CDR3 DNA reads TGCGCCAGCAGCCAAGAGAACGTGGTCAGGGGTAACTCAGCCGGGGCCAACGTCCTGACTTTC.

This chain links TRBV28 with TRBJ1-2, with a possible D match to TRBD1 (5 bases). V was trimmed by 3 bases and J by 2 bases, leaving 10 bases between them. The germline gives CDR1 MDHEN, CDR2 SYDVKM. This CDR3 comprises 14 residues. The CDR3 DNA reads as TGTGCCAGCAGTTTGGGGGGTCGAAACTATGGCTACACCTTC. It specifies CASSLGGRNYGYTF.

The chain is built from TRBV7-9 and TRBJ2-5; 7 bases are shared with TRBD1. The junction had 5 bases not matched to a gene; V was cut back by 1 base and J by 3 bases. Germline CDR1 reads SEHNR; CDR2 reads FQNEAQ (reference sequence). CDR3 length equals 15 residues. The CDR3 DNA follows: TGTGCCAGCAGCTTAGATGGGCAGGGGGAAGAGACCCAGTACTTC. Residues: CASSLDGQGEETQYF.

This chain connects TRBV20-1 to TRBJ1-5; D gene ambiguous. Germline CDR1 is DFQATT and CDR2 is SNEGSKA (reference sequence). The CDR3 has 10 residues. Trimming shortened V by 6 bases and J by 5 bases, and 5 bases separated the two germline ends. This chain's CDR3 is CSAGYQPQHF. Here the CDR3 DNA reads TGCAGTGCGGGCTATCAGCCCCAGCATTTT.

This chain uses TRBV28 with TRBJ2-7; 7 bases are shared with TRBD2. The CDR3 is 15 amino acids. The V gene end was trimmed by 7 bases and the J gene end by 2 bases; junction bases not matched to a gene: 11. CDR1 and CDR2 (germline): MDHEN, SYDVKM. The CDR3 here is CASTPLEGGPYEQYF. CDR3 bases: TGTGCCAGCACCCCCTTGGAGGGAGGGCCCTACGAGCAGTACTTC.

This clone is a singleton in its sample. This chain joins TRBV7-9 and TRBJ2-5, with 10 nucleotides matching TRBD1. V lost 3 bases and J lost 4; bases outside the gene matches: 2. CDR3 length: 14 residues. The germline V gene has CDR1 SEHNR and CDR2 FQNEAQ (reference sequence). This CDR3 is CASSLGTGVETQYF. CDR3 sequence (DNA): TGTGCCAGCAGCTTGGGGACAGGGGTAGAGACCCAGTACTTC.

The genes are TRBV7-9 and TRBJ1-6; 7 nucleotides align to TRBD1. Germline loops: CDR1 SEHNR, CDR2 FQNEAQ (reference sequence). V shed 6 bases, J shed 12 bases, and the junction held 8 bases outside the gene matches. The CDR3 extends over 13 amino acids. This CDR3 is CASSTTGDEPLHF. The CDR3 DNA is TGTGCCAGCAGTACAACAGGGGATGAACCCCTCCACTTT.